This T cell receptor beta chain was recovered during a study of T cells in Graves' hyperthyroidism and ophthalmopathy. From germline, CDR1 is SNHLY and CDR2 FYNNEI. This CDR3 contains 14 residues. V shed 7 bases, J shed 3 bases, and the junction held 7 bases outside the gene matches. The blood specimen was taken at initial hyperthyroidism diagnosis, before any ophthalmopathy symptoms. The PBMCs were taken from under 12 ml of fresh peripheral blood. Many counts were recorded for this clonotype. Amplification of TCR beta CDR3 regions was performed using RNA transcripts as template. Researchers ran a first-round RT-PCR on the TCR CDR3 using the HTBI primer set. TCRdb processed the multiplex PCR reads anew with MiXCR; each CDR3 protein has one entry. The sample includes over 200,000 distinct CDR3 sequences, 13% to 15% of them seen just once.

The chain has TRBV2 and TRBJ2-5; 8 bases match TRBD1. This TCR was recovered from a woman aged 40 to 55 with Graves' hyperthyroidism that later progressed to Graves' ophthalmopathy. The sequenced sample was blood. The CDR3 DNA reads as TGTGCCAGCATCAGATACAGGGGGGAAGAGACCCAGTACTTC. This gives the protein CASIRYRGEETQYF.